This T cell receptor (beta chain) is from a study of T cells in Graves' hyperthyroidism and ophthalmopathy. Study outcomes and limitations: Most thyroid clonotypes that were expanded above 0.001 also turned up in blood. Ophthalmopathy was model-predicted a median roughly 6.2 months pre-onset.

Template material for amplifying TCR beta CDR3 regions consisted of RNA transcripts. TCR CDR3 underwent first-round RT-PCR with the HTBI primer set. TCRdb re-derived calls from the multiplex PCR reads in MiXCR, one entry per CDR3 protein. This sample has roughly 500,000 distinct CDR3 sequences, with roughly 23% found just once. Each person with ophthalmopathy scored at least 3 on the Clinical Activity Score, reached NOSPECS grade 4 or higher, and had been ill under 3 months. Regarding this clonotype: Its matching antigen is unknown. At one boundary the junction diverges from the germline segment, which might be a read error.

The germline V gene has CDR1 ENHRY and CDR2 SYGVKD. The CDR3 runs 14 residues. Source material: blood. The TCR was taken from a woman between 70 and 85 years old with Graves' ophthalmopathy. The V and J genes are TRBV10-3 and TRBJ2-7; TRBD1 agrees at 8 bases. DNA of the CDR3: TGTGCCATCAGTGAGACAGGGGGTTCCTGCGAGCAGTACTTC. Its translation is CAISETGGSCEQYF.